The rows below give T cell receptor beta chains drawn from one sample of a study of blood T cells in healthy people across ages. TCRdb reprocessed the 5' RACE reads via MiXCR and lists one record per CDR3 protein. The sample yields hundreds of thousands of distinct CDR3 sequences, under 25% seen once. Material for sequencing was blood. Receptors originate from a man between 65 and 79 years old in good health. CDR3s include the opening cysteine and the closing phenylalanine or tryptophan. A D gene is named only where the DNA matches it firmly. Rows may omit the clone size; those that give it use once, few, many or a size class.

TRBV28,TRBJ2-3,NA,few,CASSFQLGTDTQYF,TGTGCCAGCAGTTTCCAACTTGGCACAGATACGCAGTATTTT
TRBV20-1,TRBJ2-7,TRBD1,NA,CSALGTGEVDEQYF,TGCAGTGCCCTCGGGACAGGGGAAGTCGACGAGCAGTACTTC
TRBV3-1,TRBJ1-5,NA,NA,CASSQDRGGGQPQHF,TGTGCCAGCAGCCAAGATCGGGGGGGCGGACAGCCCCAGCATTTT
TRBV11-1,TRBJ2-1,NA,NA,CASTLGQGVDYNEQFF,TGTGCCAGTACCCTCGGGCAGGGCGTTGACTACAATGAGCAGTTCTTC
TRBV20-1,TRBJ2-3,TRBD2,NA,CSARGLAGNTDTQCF,TGCAGTGCTAGAGGACTAGCGGGAAACACAGATACGCAGTGTTTT
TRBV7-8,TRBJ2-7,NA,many,CASSLELSLSSYEQYF,TGTGCCAGCAGCTTAGAGTTGAGCCTAAGCTCCTACGAGCAGTACTTC
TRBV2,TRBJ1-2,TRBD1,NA,CASSEEGQVNYGYTF,TGTGCCAGCAGTGAAGAGGGACAGGTTAACTATGGCTACACCTTC
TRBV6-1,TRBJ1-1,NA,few,CASSDQGRVRNTEAFF,TGTGCCAGCAGTGACCAGGGGCGTGTAAGGAACACTGAAGCTTTCTTT
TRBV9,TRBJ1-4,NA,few,CASSTWTASEKLFF,TGTGCCAGCAGCACATGGACGGCATCTGAAAAACTGTTTTTT
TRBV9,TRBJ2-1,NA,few,CASSVASAANNEQFF,TGTGCCAGCAGCGTAGCTAGCGCAGCTAACAATGAGCAGTTCTTC
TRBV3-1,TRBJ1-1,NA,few,CASSQKQGPTEAFF,TGTGCCAGCAGCCAAAAACAGGGACCCACTGAAGCTTTCTTT
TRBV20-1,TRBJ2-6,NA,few,CSARDPGTSGANVLTF,TGCAGTGCTAGAGATCCCGGGACTTCTGGGGCCAACGTCCTGACTTTC
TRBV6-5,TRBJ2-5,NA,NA,CASSYTLGGEQYF,TGTGCCAGCAGTTACACCCTAGGGGGTGAGCAGTACTTC
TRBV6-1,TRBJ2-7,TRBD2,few,CASSAIAGGPHEQYF,TGTGCCAGCAGTGCCATAGCGGGAGGGCCCCACGAGCAGTACTTC
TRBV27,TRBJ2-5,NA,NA,CASSLAAFPQYF,TGTGCCAGCAGTTTAGCAGCGTTCCCCCAGTACTTC
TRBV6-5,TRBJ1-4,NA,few,CASSLKERTADRNEKLFF,TGTGCCAGCAGCTTAAAGGAGAGGACGGCCGACCGAAATGAAAAACTGTTTTTT
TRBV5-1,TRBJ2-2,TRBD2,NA,CASSPIAGDVTGELFF,TGCGCCAGCAGCCCCATAGCGGGAGATGTCACCGGGGAGCTGTTTTTT
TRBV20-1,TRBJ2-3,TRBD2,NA,CSATALAGGTDTQYF,TGCAGTGCTACCGCACTAGCGGGAGGCACTGATACGCAGTATTTT
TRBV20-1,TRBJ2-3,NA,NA,CSARDPRTDTQYF,TGCAGTGCTAGAGACCCTCGCACAGATACGCAGTATTTT
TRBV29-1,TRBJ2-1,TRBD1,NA,CSVRDRASNEQFF,TGCAGCGTCCGGGACAGGGCTTCCAATGAGCAGTTCTTC
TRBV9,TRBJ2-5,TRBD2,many,CASSYDLAEETQYF,TGTGCCAGCAGCTATGACCTAGCGGAAGAGACCCAGTACTTC
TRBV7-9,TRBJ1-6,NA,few,CASSLDFDNSPLHF,TGTGCCAGCAGCTTGGACTTTGATAATTCACCCCTCCACTTT
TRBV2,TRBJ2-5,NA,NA,CARQDSQETQYF,TGTGCCCGACAGGATTCCCAAGAGACCCAGTACTTC
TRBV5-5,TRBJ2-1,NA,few,CASSLSVGGRGGPNEQFF,TGTGCCAGCAGCTTATCAGTAGGGGGTCGCGGGGGTCCCAATGAGCAGTTCTTC
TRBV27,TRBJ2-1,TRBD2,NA,CASSFGTSGRAGEQFF,TGTGCCAGCAGTTTCGGGACTAGCGGGAGGGCCGGTGAGCAGTTCTTC
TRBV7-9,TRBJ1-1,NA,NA,CSSSPGLEGEAFF,TGTTCCAGCAGCCCCGGACTGGAGGGAGAAGCTTTCTTT
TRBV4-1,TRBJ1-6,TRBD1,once,CASSQEKWQGATYNSPLHF,TGCGCCAGCAGCCAAGAGAAATGGCAGGGGGCCACCTATAATTCACCCCTCCACTTT
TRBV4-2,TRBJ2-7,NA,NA,CASAQGGIAAYEQYF,TGTGCCAGCGCCCAGGGTGGGATCGCGGCCTACGAGCAGTACTTC
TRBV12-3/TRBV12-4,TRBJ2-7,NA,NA,CASSLNSVGEQYF,TGTGCCAGCAGTCTCAATTCTGTGGGCGAGCAGTACTTC
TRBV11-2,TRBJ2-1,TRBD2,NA,CASSCRTSWDEQFF,TGTGCCAGCAGCTGCCGGACTAGCTGGGATGAGCAGTTCTTC
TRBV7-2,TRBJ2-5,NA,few,CASSPSSLVWARETQYF,TGTGCCAGCAGCCCTTCCAGCTTAGTGTGGGCCCGAGAGACCCAGTACTTC
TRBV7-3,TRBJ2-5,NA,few,CASSPIGGSKETQYF,TGTGCCAGCAGCCCTATAGGGGGAAGCAAAGAGACCCAGTACTTC
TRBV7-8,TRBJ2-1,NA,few,CASRPTLDNEQFF,TGTGCCAGCAGACCGACCCTAGACAATGAGCAGTTCTTC
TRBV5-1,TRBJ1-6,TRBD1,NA,CASNLWPGQGENSPLHF,TGCGCCAGCAACTTGTGGCCGGGACAGGGGGAAAATTCACCCCTCCACTTT
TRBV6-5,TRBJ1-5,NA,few,CASSYSYGYQPQHF,TGTGCCAGCAGTTACTCATACGGATATCAGCCCCAGCATTTT
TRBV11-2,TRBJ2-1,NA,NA,CASSRKTGSGVNF,TGTGCCAGCAGCCGAAAGACAGGGTCGGGAGTCAACTTC
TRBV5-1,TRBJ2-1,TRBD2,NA,CASSLTSGSLMSSYNEQFF,TGCGCCAGCAGCTTGACTAGCGGGAGCCTTATGAGCTCCTACAATGAGCAGTTCTTC
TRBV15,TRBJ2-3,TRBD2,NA,CATSRGGAGVTDTQYF,TGTGCCACCAGCCGGGGGGGAGCGGGAGTTACAGATACGCAGTATTTT
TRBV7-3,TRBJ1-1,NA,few,CASSLIGVTEAFF,TGTGCCAGCAGCTTAATTGGTGTTACTGAAGCTTTCTTT
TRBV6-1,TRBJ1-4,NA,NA,CASSVSSRNEKLFF,TGTGCCAGCAGTGTGTCATCCAGAAATGAAAAACTGTTTTTT
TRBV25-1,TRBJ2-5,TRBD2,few,CASSEPGTSGRAGQETQYF,TGTGCCAGCAGCGAACCTGGGACTAGCGGGAGGGCCGGGCAAGAGACCCAGTACTTC
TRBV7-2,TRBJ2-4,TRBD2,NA,CASSQEGLAGAQYF,TGTGCCAGCAGCCAAGAGGGACTAGCGGGCGCTCAATACTTC
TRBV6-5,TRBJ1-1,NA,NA,CASSYSSPMNTEAFF,TGTGCCAGCAGTTACTCGAGTCCTATGAACACTGAAGCTTTCTTT
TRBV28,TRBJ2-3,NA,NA,CASSSLGASGQGDTQYF,TGTGCCAGCAGTTCACTGGGGGCTAGCGGTCAGGGAGATACGCAGTATTTT
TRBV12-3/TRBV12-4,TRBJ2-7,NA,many,CASSLRASRDEQYF,TGTGCCAGCAGTTTAAGGGCTAGCAGAGACGAGCAGTACTTC
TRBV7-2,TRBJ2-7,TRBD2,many,CASSLGPIAGGPMSYEQYF,TGTGCCAGCAGCTTAGGTCCGATAGCGGGAGGGCCGATGTCCTACGAGCAGTACTTC
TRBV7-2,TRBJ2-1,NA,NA,CASSGLGRPYNEQFF,TGTGCCAGCAGCGGATTGGGGAGACCCTACAATGAGCAGTTCTTC
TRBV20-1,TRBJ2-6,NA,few,CSASPGTVSGANVLTF,TGCAGTGCTAGCCCAGGCACCGTTTCTGGGGCCAACGTCCTGACTTTC
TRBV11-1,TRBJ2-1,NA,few,CASSPLHFGDYNEQFF,TGTGCCAGCAGCCCGCTACATTTCGGTGACTACAATGAGCAGTTCTTC
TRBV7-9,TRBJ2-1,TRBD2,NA,CASSFQYSSGRGEQFF,TGTGCCAGCAGCTTTCAATACTCTAGCGGGAGGGGTGAGCAGTTCTTC
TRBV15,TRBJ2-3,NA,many,CATSRDLEYSDTQYF,TGTGCCACCAGCAGAGATCTCGAGTATTCAGATACGCAGTATTTT
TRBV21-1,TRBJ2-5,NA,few,CASSRQFRVRWTQYF,TGTGCCAGCAGCAGACAGTTCCGAGTACGATGGACCCAGTACTTC
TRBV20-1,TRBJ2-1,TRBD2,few,CSARWTSGRISSYNEQFF,TGCAGTGCCCGATGGACTAGCGGGAGGATCTCTTCCTACAATGAGCAGTTCTTC
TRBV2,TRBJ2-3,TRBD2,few,CANSGLAGSTDTQYF,TGTGCCAACTCGGGACTAGCGGGATCCACAGATACGCAGTATTTT